This TCR beta chain emerged from a study of shared clonotypes between healthy human individuals. CD8 cells regarded as naive lacked CD45RO, were positively chosen for CCR7, and omitted terminally differentiated effector memory CD45RA+ cells. Produced via immunoSEQ multiplex PCR; TCRdb's table is partial and in-frame only. The table shows 660,000 or so clones, with approximately 96% occurring only once. This CDR3 region has 15 residues. Per the germline V gene, CDR1 is SGDLS and CDR2 is YYNGEE. Trimming removed 0 bases from V and 5 bases from J, with 12 bases in between. The chain links TRBV9 to TRBJ1-3; D is perhaps TRBD1 (6 bases). The sequencing input was naive CD8+ T cells sorted from blood. This TCR derives from a woman aged 25 to 39 in good health. The CDR3 spells CASSVDRVGRNTIYF. CDR3 coding DNA: TGTGCCAGCAGCGTAGACAGGGTTGGCCGAAACACCATATATTTT.